This TCR beta chain comes out of a study of blood T cell repertoires in COVID-19. Study summary: Researchers got acute and convalescent COVID-19 samples from the United States, Italy and Spain. Sources were T cells, B-cell-depleted T cells, or PBMCs; the material itself was cDNA or gDNA.

In the authors' methods: Reference gene primer amplification gave nucleated cell count estimates. TCRdb keeps only in-frame clones here, not all; method: immunoSEQ multiplex PCR. V and J calls and clone size come straight from that table; D and trimming were deduced from the DNA. This sample has under 250,000 clones; almost 85% occur once, and the top ten carry 12%. This CDR3 is 14 amino acids long. Germline V gene data show CDR1 as MNHEY and CDR2 as SVGAGI. Deletions cut 7 bases from V and 2 bases from J, with 12 bases between. V usage is TRBV6-5 and J usage is TRBJ1-3; no definite D call. The material sequenced was peripheral blood. This TCR came from a woman in her thirties or forties with acute or convalescent COVID-19. The CDR3 nucleotides read TGTGCCAGCAATCCTATAGACACTGGAAACACCATATATTTT. Protein: CASNPIDTGNTIYF.